The source of this T cell receptor (beta chain) is a study of CD8+ T cells in alopecia areata. Extraction and reverse transcription of RNA yielded cDNA as the sequencing template. TCRdb's copy holds only in-frame clones and misses some; the assay was immunoSEQ multiplex PCR. This sample carries roughly 250,000 clones, 65% to 70% of them seen once, and the ten largest clones take 0.95% to 1.5%. Remarks on this clone: What it binds is unknown.

CDR3 length: 14 residues. CDR1 and CDR2 from the germline V gene are GTSNPN and SVGIG (reference sequence). V shed 0 bases and J shed 0 bases, with 8 bases lying between them. Study-level findings and limits: TCR sharing was clearer in mice than between patients, perhaps partly owing to patient HLA diversity.

Sequencing was performed on CD4+ T cells sorted from blood, taken at week 0. This clonotype was obtained from a human donor with alopecia areata. The chain joins TRBV30 to TRBJ2-5; D uncertain. CDR3 loop: CAWSVSMYQETQYF. The CDR3 nucleotides are TGTGCCTGGAGTGTCTCTATGTACCAAGAGACCCAGTACTTC.